This T cell receptor (beta chain) was recovered during a study of T cell responses to AZD1222 COVID-19 vaccine. Study results and caveats: Clonal diversity may have been underestimated, and the donors were mostly white British, with more females than males.

The CDR3 totals 15 residues. J was trimmed by 0 bases and V by 8 bases; bases with no gene match: 6. Germline values: CDR1 MGHDK, CDR2 SYGVNS. As for this clone: The antigen is unknown.

Produced via immunoSEQ multiplex PCR; TCRdb's table is partial and in-frame only. The sample carries some 120,000 clones, roughly nine tenths recorded once. This chain uses TRBV25-1 with TRBJ2-1, with TRBD2 identical over 8 bases. The receptor comes from an adult in good health. This sample comprised peripheral blood, obtained on day 0 of AZD1222 vaccination. The CDR3 nucleotides read TGTGCCAGCGGAGCGGGGGAGAGCTCCTACAATGAGCAGTTCTTC. It yields the protein CASGAGESSYNEQFF. The complete variable domain, with remaining parts taken from reference TRBV25-1 and TRBJ2-1, reads EADIYQTPRYLVIGTGKKITLECSQTMGHDKMYWYQQDPGMELHLIHYSYGVNSTEKGDLSSESTVSRIRTEHFPLTLESARPSHTSQYLCASGAGESSYNEQFFGPGTRLTVL.